The source of this TCR beta chain is a study of tumor-infiltrating lymphocytes in oesophageal squamous cell carcinoma. In this sample, this clonotype turned up many times. From the PCR reads, TCRdb called clonotypes with MiXCR, one entry per CDR3 protein. Here the sample spans about 21,000 distinct CDR3 sequences, 36% being singletons. J gave up 2 bases and V 2 bases, and 6 bases lay outside the gene matches. Germline V gene data show CDR1 as MGHRA and CDR2 as YSYEKL. This CDR3 contains 16 residues. Sequencing was done on a sample of esophageal tumor tissue. The J gene is TRBJ2-7, the V gene TRBV4-1; TRBD2 matches 10 bases. The receptor comes from a male donor with esophageal squamous cell carcinoma. The CDR3 protein is CASSQQTSGSTYEQYF. The CDR3 DNA follows: TGCGCCAGCAGCCAACAGACTAGCGGGTCTACCTACGAGCAGTACTTC.